This is a list of T cell receptor beta chains from one sample in a study of T cell responses to AZD1222 COVID-19 vaccine. The protocol was immunoSEQ multiplex PCR, while the TCRdb copy is restricted to in-frame clones and leaves out a portion. The sample has 93,000 or so clones; approximately 88% are singletons. The sample here was peripheral blood, taken on day 0 of AZD1222 vaccination. Receptors were obtained from an adult in good health. Each CDR3 is given with its conserved first and last residue. The order of the fields is V gene, clone size, J gene, D gene, CDR3 protein, CDR3 DNA. A D gene is named only where the DNA matches it firmly. Size is stated for part of the rows, as once, few or many counts, or as a class when the clone is expanded.

>TRBV27|NA|TRBJ1-1|NA
CASSFLQQNTEAFF
TGTGCCAGCAGTTTCTTACAGCAAAACACTGAAGCTTTCTTT
>TRBV4-1|NA|TRBJ1-4|NA
CASSQSPPRVGEKLFF
TGCGCCAGCAGCCAAAGCCCCCCCAGGGTTGGAGAAAAACTGTTTTTT
>TRBV2|once|TRBJ2-7|NA
CASSEPGRDEQYF
TGTGCCAGCAGTGAACCCGGACGGGACGAGCAGTACTTC
>TRBV11-2|NA|TRBJ2-7|TRBD1
CASSQGRDSRYF
TGTGCCAGCAGCCAGGGCAGGGACAGTCGGTACTTC
>TRBV12-5|once|TRBJ1-1|TRBD1
CASGAGTGVSATEAFF
TGTGCTAGTGGGGCCGGGACAGGGGTCTCTGCGACTGAAGCTTTCTTT
>TRBV9|NA|TRBJ2-7|TRBD2
CASSLAGGSSYEQYF
TGTGCCAGCAGCCTAGCGGGGGGGAGCTCCTACGAGCAGTACTTC
>TRBV2|NA|TRBJ2-1|TRBD2
CASRITTSGPYNEQFF
TGTGCCAGCAGGATTACGACTAGCGGTCCCTACAATGAGCAGTTCTTC
>TRBV29-1|NA|TRBJ2-7|NA
CSVVRDSPYEQYF
TGCAGCGTTGTAAGGGACTCCCCCTACGAGCAGTACTTC
>TRBV10-3|NA|TRBJ1-2|NA
CAMDGGTATGGYTF
TGTGCCATGGACGGGGGGACCGCCACCGGTGGCTACACCTTC
>TRBV6-6|NA|TRBJ2-2|NA
CASITPSFSDTGELFF
TGTGCCAGCATCACCCCCAGTTTCTCGGACACCGGGGAGCTGTTTTTT
>TRBV6-5|NA|TRBJ2-7|NA
CASSMGRGYEQYF
TGTGCCAGCAGCATGGGTCGGGGCTACGAGCAGTACTTC
>TRBV10-3|NA|TRBJ1-3|TRBD1
CAIRETGRISGNTIYF
TGTGCCATCAGGGAGACAGGGCGCATCTCTGGAAACACCATATATTTT
>TRBV10-3|once|TRBJ1-4|TRBD1
CAISQGTGVEKLFF
TGTGCCATCAGCCAGGGGACAGGGGTGGAAAAACTGTTTTTT
>TRBV15|NA|TRBJ2-7|TRBD2
CATSQSLREVEYEQYF
TGTGCCACCAGCCAATCGTTGCGGGAGGTTGAATACGAGCAGTACTTC
>TRBV19|NA|TRBJ2-2|NA
CASSTTGSTGELFF
TGTGCCAGTAGTACAACAGGGTCGACTGGGGAGCTGTTTTTT
>TRBV6-4|NA|TRBJ2-1|TRBD2
CASTPRTSGSYNEQFF
TGTGCCAGCACTCCAAGGACTAGCGGCAGTTACAATGAGCAGTTCTTC
>TRBV6-1|once|TRBJ1-1|NA
CASSEIPTAGTEAFF
TGTGCCAGCAGTGAAATCCCCACGGCAGGCACTGAAGCTTTCTTT
>TRBV13|NA|TRBJ2-3|NA
CASTAGSTDTQYF
TGTGCCAGCACGGCGGGGAGCACAGATACGCAGTATTTT
>TRBV25-1|NA|TRBJ1-1|NA
CASSELQGLGAEAFF
TGTGCCAGCAGTGAACTTCAGGGTCTTGGCGCTGAAGCTTTCTTT